This is a list of T cell receptor beta chains from one sample in a study of blood T cell repertoires in COVID-19. The repertoire was sequenced with immunoSEQ multiplex PCR; TCRdb's copy has only in-frame clones and lacks some. This table has around 130,000 clones, 80% to 90% appearing once. Sequenced: peripheral blood. Receptors were obtained from a man aged 70 or older with active or convalescent COVID-19. Both conserved end residues are part of each CDR3. The D gene is left open where the match is weak. Clone size, where shown, is once, few, many, or a class for clones that have expanded.

v_gene: TRBV27; abundance: -; j_gene: TRBJ1-4; d_gene: -; CDR3aa: CASSPLGPQGPNEKLFF; CDR3nt: TGTGCCAGCAGTCCGCTCGGCCCACAGGGACCTAATGAAAAACTGTTTTTT
v_gene: TRBV7-9; abundance: -; j_gene: TRBJ2-7; d_gene: TRBD1; CDR3aa: CASSYSGQSYEQYF; CDR3nt: TGTGCCAGCAGCTATTCGGGACAGTCCTACGAGCAGTACTTC
v_gene: TRBV20-1; abundance: -; j_gene: TRBJ2-7; d_gene: TRBD1; CDR3aa: CSASDGTEVYYEQYF; CDR3nt: TGCAGTGCTAGTGATGGGACAGAGGTTTACTACGAGCAGTACTTC
v_gene: TRBV5-1; abundance: -; j_gene: TRBJ2-1; d_gene: -; CDR3aa: CASSRGLVGGYNEQFF; CDR3nt: TGCGCCAGCAGCAGAGGGCTTGTAGGGGGCTACAATGAGCAGTTCTTC
v_gene: TRBV5-1; abundance: -; j_gene: TRBJ1-2; d_gene: -; CDR3aa: CASSVAGEGYTF; CDR3nt: TGCGCCAGCAGCGTAGCAGGGGAAGGCTACACCTTC
v_gene: TRBV28; abundance: -; j_gene: TRBJ2-5; d_gene: TRBD2; CDR3aa: CASSLSSSGRQETQYF; CDR3nt: TGTGCCAGCAGTTTAAGTTCTAGCGGGAGGCAAGAGACCCAGTACTTC
v_gene: TRBV29-1; abundance: -; j_gene: TRBJ2-1; d_gene: -; CDR3aa: CSVGPEGRDEQFF; CDR3nt: TGCAGCGTTGGGCCGGAGGGCAGGGATGAGCAGTTCTTC
v_gene: TRBV6-1; abundance: -; j_gene: TRBJ2-1; d_gene: -; CDR3aa: CASSDQGFNEQFF; CDR3nt: TGTGCCAGCAGTGACCAGGGTTTCAATGAGCAGTTCTTC
v_gene: TRBV3-1/TRBV3-2; abundance: -; j_gene: TRBJ2-4; d_gene: -; CDR3aa: CASSQGSLAKNIQYF; CDR3nt: TGTGCCAGCAGCCAAGGTTCTTTAGCCAAAAACATTCAGTACTTC
v_gene: TRBV18; abundance: -; j_gene: TRBJ2-2; d_gene: -; CDR3aa: CASSLSGSGELFF; CDR3nt: TGTGCCAGCTCACTAAGCGGGTCCGGGGAGCTGTTTTTT
v_gene: TRBV19; abundance: -; j_gene: TRBJ2-7; d_gene: -; CDR3aa: CASSGGQTYEQYF; CDR3nt: TGTGCCAGTAGTGGTGGACAGACCTACGAGCAGTACTTC
v_gene: TRBV19; abundance: -; j_gene: TRBJ2-3; d_gene: TRBD2; CDR3aa: CASSKSSGMSDTQYF; CDR3nt: TGTGCCAGTAGTAAGTCTAGCGGGATGTCAGATACGCAGTATTTT
v_gene: TRBV19; abundance: -; j_gene: TRBJ1-1; d_gene: -; CDR3aa: CASSQGTVNTEAFF; CDR3nt: TGTGCCAGTAGTCAGGGCACAGTGAACACTGAAGCTTTCTTT
v_gene: TRBV5-6; abundance: -; j_gene: TRBJ2-2; d_gene: TRBD2; CDR3aa: CASNTNRLAGGAGELFF; CDR3nt: TGTGCCAGCAACACCAACCGACTAGCGGGAGGCGCCGGGGAGCTGTTTTTT
v_gene: TRBV2; abundance: -; j_gene: TRBJ2-2; d_gene: TRBD2; CDR3aa: CASRIAGGTGELFF; CDR3nt: TGTGCCAGCAGGATAGCGGGAGGAACCGGGGAGCTGTTTTTT
v_gene: TRBV9; abundance: -; j_gene: TRBJ2-5; d_gene: -; CDR3aa: CASSASQETQYF; CDR3nt: TGTGCCAGCAGCGCCAGTCAGGAGACCCAGTACTTC
v_gene: TRBV7-9; abundance: -; j_gene: TRBJ1-2; d_gene: TRBD1; CDR3aa: CASSPVGGGGYTF; CDR3nt: TGTGCCAGCAGCCCCGTAGGGGGCGGGGGCTACACCTTC
v_gene: TRBV4-2; abundance: -; j_gene: TRBJ1-3; d_gene: -; CDR3aa: CASSQGQAGNTIYF; CDR3nt: TGTGCCAGCAGCCAAGGACAGGCTGGAAACACCATATATTTT
v_gene: TRBV10-3; abundance: few; j_gene: TRBJ2-2; d_gene: -; CDR3aa: CAIRGGGTGELFF; CDR3nt: TGTGCCATCAGGGGAGGGGGAACCGGGGAGCTGTTTTTT
v_gene: TRBV19; abundance: -; j_gene: TRBJ1-1; d_gene: TRBD1; CDR3aa: CASSIFPGTVNTEAFF; CDR3nt: TGTGCCAGTAGTATATTTCCGGGGACAGTGAACACTGAAGCTTTCTTT
v_gene: TRBV3-1/TRBV3-2; abundance: -; j_gene: TRBJ1-5; d_gene: TRBD1; CDR3aa: CASSQEGGLQPQHF; CDR3nt: TGTGCCAGCAGCCAAGAAGGGGGCCTTCAGCCCCAGCATTTT
v_gene: TRBV6-5; abundance: -; j_gene: TRBJ2-7; d_gene: -; CDR3aa: CASWGGEGREQYF; CDR3nt: TGTGCCAGTTGGGGAGGCGAAGGTCGCGAGCAGTACTTC
v_gene: TRBV18; abundance: -; j_gene: TRBJ2-5; d_gene: TRBD2; CDR3aa: CASSPPGLAGGETQYF; CDR3nt: TGTGCCAGCTCACCACCGGGACTAGCGGGAGGAGAGACCCAGTACTTC
v_gene: TRBV29-1; abundance: -; j_gene: TRBJ2-7; d_gene: -; CDR3aa: CSVAIEQGPFYEQYF; CDR3nt: TGCAGCGTTGCGATTGAGCAGGGCCCGTTCTACGAGCAGTACTTC
v_gene: TRBV9; abundance: -; j_gene: TRBJ1-1; d_gene: -; CDR3aa: CASSAGEGTAFF; CDR3nt: TGTGCCAGCAGCGCCGGGGAGGGGACAGCTTTCTTT
v_gene: TRBV12-3/TRBV12-4; abundance: -; j_gene: TRBJ2-1; d_gene: TRBD1; CDR3aa: CASRVTGAQFF; CDR3nt: TGTGCCAGCAGGGTGACAGGGGCACAGTTCTTC
v_gene: TRBV11-2; abundance: once; j_gene: TRBJ2-7; d_gene: TRBD1; CDR3aa: CASSLAIAGQGIYEQYF; CDR3nt: TGTGCCAGCAGCTTAGCCATCGCTGGACAGGGTATCTACGAGCAGTACTTC
v_gene: TRBV13; abundance: -; j_gene: TRBJ2-3; d_gene: -; CDR3aa: CASSLQGPSTDTQYF; CDR3nt: TGTGCCAGCTCCCTACAGGGACCTAGCACAGATACGCAGTATTTT
v_gene: TRBV14; abundance: -; j_gene: TRBJ2-7; d_gene: TRBD1; CDR3aa: CASSRARGPGPYEQYF; CDR3nt: TGTGCCAGCAGCCGCGCGAGGGGGCCAGGCCCCTACGAGCAGTACTTC